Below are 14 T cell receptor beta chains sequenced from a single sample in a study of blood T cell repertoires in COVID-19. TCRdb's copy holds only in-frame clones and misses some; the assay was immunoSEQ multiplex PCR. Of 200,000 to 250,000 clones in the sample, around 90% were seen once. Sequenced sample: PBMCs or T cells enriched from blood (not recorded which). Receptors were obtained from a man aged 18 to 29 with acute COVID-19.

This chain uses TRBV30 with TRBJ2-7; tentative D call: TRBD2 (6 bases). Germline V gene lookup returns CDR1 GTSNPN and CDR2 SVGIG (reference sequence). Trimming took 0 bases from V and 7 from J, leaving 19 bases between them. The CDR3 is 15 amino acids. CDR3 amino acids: CAWSVRGGVGDEQYF. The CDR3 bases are TGTGCCTGGAGTGTACGTGGCGGGGTTGGGGATGAGCAGTACTTC.

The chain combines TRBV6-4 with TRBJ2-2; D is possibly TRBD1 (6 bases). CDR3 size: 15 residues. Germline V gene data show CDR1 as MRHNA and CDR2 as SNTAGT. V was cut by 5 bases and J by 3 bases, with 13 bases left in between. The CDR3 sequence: CASSPQGPDTGELFF. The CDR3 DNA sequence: TGTGCCAGCAGTCCACAGGGTCCCGACACCGGGGAGCTGTTTTTT.

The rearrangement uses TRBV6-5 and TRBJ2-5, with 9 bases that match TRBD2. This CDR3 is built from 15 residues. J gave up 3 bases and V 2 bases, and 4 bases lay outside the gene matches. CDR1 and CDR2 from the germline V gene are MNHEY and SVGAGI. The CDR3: CASSYEIAGEETQYF. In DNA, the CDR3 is TGTGCCAGCAGTTACGAGATAGCGGGAGAAGAGACCCAGTACTTC.

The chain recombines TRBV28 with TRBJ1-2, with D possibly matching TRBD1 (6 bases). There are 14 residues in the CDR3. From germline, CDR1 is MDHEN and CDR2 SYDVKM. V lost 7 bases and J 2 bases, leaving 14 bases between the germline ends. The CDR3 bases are TGTGCCAGCAACCTACTTGGACAGAACTATGGCTACACCTTC. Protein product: CASNLLGQNYGYTF.

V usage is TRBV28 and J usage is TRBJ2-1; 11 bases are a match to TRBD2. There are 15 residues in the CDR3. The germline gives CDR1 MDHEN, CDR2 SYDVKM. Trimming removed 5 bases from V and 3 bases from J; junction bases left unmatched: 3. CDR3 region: CASSAGTSGYNEQFF. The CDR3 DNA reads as TGTGCCAGCAGTGCCGGGACTAGCGGCTACAATGAGCAGTTCTTC.

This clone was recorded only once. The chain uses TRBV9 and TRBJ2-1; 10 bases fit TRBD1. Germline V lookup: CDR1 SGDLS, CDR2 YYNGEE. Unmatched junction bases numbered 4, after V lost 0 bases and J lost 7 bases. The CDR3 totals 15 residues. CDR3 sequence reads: CASSVAGQGLNEQFF. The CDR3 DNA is TGTGCCAGCAGCGTAGCGGGACAGGGGCTGAATGAGCAGTTCTTC.

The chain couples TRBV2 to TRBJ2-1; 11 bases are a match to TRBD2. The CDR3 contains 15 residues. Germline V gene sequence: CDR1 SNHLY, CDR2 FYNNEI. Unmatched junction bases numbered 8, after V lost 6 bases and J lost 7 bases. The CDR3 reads CASRGLAEGANEQFF. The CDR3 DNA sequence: TGTGCCAGCAGGGGACTAGCGGAGGGGGCGAATGAGCAGTTCTTC.

The CDR3 loop is CSVAQGLDQPQHF. The DNA for the CDR3 is TGCAGCGTTGCCCAGGGACTCGATCAGCCCCAGCATTTT. V is TRBV29-1 and J is TRBJ1-5; D perhaps matches TRBD1 (5 bases). Germline V gene data show CDR1 as SQVTM and CDR2 as ANQGSEA. This CDR3 has 13 residues. V was shortened by 4 bases and J by 5 bases, with 12 bases between the two germline ends.

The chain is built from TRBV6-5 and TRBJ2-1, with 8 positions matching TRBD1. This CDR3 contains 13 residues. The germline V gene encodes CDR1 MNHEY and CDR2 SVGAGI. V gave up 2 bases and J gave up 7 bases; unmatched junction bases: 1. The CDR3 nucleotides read TGTGCCAGCAGTTACCGGACAGGGAATGAGCAGTTCTTC. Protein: CASSYRTGNEQFF.

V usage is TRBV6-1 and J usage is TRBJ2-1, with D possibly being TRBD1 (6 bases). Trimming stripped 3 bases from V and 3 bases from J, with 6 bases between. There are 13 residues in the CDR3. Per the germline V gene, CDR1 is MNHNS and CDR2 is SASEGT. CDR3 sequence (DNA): TGTGCCAGCAGTGAGGACAGCTACAATGAGCAGTTCTTC. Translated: CASSEDSYNEQFF.

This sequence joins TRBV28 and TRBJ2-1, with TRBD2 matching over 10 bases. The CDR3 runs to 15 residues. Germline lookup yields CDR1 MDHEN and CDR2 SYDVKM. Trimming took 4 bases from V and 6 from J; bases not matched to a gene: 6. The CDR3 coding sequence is TGTGCCAGCAGTTCTGAGCGGGAGGGCCGCAATGAGCAGTTCTTC. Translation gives CASSSEREGRNEQFF.

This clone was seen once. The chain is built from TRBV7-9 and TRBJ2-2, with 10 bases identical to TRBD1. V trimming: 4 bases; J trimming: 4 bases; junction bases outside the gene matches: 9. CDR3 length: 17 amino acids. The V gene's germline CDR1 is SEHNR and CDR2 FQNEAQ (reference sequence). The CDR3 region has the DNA TGTGCCAGCAGCTCAAATCGGGGGACAGGGGTCACCGGGGAGCTGTTTTTT. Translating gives CASSSNRGTGVTGELFF.

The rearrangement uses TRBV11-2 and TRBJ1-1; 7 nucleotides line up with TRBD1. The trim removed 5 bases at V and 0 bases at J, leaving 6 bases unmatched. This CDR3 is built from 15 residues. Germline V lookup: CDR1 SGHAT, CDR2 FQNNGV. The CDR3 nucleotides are TGTGCCAGCAGCATCTCCGGGACAGTGAACACTGAAGCTTTCTTT. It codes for CASSISGTVNTEAFF.

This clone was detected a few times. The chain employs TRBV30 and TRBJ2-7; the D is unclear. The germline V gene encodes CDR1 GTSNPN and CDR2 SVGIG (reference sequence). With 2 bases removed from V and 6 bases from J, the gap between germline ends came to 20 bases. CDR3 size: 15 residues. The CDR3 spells CAWSHLGARQGEQYF. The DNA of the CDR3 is TGTGCCTGGAGTCACCTCGGCGCCAGGCAAGGCGAGCAGTACTTC.